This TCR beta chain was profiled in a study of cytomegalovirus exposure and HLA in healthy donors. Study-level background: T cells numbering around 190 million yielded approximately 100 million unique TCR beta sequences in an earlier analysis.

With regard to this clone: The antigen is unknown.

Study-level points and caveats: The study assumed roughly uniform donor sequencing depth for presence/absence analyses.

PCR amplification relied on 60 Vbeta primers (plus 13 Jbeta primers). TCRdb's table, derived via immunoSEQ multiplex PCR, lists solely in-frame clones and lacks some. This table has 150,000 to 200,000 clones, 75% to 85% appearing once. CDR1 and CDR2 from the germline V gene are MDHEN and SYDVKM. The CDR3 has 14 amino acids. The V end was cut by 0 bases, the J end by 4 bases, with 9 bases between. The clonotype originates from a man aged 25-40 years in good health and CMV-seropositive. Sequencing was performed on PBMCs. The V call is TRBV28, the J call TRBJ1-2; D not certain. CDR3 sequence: CASSLWTESYGYTF. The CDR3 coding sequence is TGTGCCAGCAGTTTATGGACGGAGAGCTATGGCTACACCTTC.